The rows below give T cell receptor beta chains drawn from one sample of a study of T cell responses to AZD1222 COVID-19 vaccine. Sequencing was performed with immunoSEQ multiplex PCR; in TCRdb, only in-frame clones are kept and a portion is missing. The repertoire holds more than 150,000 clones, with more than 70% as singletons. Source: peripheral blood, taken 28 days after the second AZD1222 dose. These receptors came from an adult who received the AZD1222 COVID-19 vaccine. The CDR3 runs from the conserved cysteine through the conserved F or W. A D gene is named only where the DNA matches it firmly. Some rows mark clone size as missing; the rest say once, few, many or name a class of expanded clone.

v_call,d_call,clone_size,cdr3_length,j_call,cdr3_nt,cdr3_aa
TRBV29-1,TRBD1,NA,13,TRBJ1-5,TGCAGCGTTGACAGGGGGAGCAATCAGCCCCAGCATTTT,CSVDRGSNQPQHF
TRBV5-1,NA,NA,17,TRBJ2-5,TGCGCCAGCAGCTCTCCGGGACCACCATCCTCTTGGGAGACCCAGTACTTC,CASSSPGPPSSWETQYF
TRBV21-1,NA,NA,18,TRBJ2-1,TGTGCCAGCAGCGCCCCGGCCATTCACGGGAGCAGGGGAAATGAGCAGTTCTTC,CASSAPAIHGSRGNEQFF
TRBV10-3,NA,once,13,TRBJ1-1,TGTGCCATCAGTGAGTTGGGGCATATAGAAGCTTTCTTT,CAISELGHIEAFF
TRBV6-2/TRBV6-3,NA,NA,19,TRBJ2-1,TGTGCCAGCAGTTATCACCAGGGGCGGGACTCGCCCTCCTACAATGAGCAGTTCTTC,CASSYHQGRDSPSYNEQFF
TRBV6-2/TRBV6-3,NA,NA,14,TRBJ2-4,TGTGCCAGCAGTACCCAAGAGGGGAAAAACATTCAGTACTTC,CASSTQEGKNIQYF
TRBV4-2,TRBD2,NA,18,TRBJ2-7,TGTGCCAGCAGCCAAGAGGGGCTGGCTAGCGGGAGCTTCTACGAGCAGTACTTC,CASSQEGLASGSFYEQYF
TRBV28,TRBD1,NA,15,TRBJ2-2,TGTGCCAGCAGTCCAGGGACAGGGCCCACCGGGGAGCTGTTTTTT,CASSPGTGPTGELFF
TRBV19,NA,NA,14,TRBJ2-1,TGTGCCAGTAGTTTAACCCTAGCGATCGATGAGCAGTTCTTC,CASSLTLAIDEQFF
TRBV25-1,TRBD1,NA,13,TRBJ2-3,TGTGCCAGCCTAGACAGGGGGCGGCATACGCAGTATTTT,CASLDRGRHTQYF
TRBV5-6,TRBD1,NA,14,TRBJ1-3,TGTGCCAGCAGCTTGACAGGGGCTGGAAACACCATATATTTT,CASSLTGAGNTIYF
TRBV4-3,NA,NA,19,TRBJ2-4,TGCGCCAGCAGCCAAAGGGTGGGTCCCGTCGGGATAGCCAAAAACATTCAGTACTTC,CASSQRVGPVGIAKNIQYF
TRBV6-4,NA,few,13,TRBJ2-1,TGTGCCAGCAGTGACCGGGACAACAATGAGCAGTTCTTC,CASSDRDNNEQFF
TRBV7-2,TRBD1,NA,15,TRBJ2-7,TGTGCCAGCAGCTTGATTCCGGGACAGTCCTACGAGCAGTACTTC,CASSLIPGQSYEQYF
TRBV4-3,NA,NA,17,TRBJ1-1,TGCGCCAGCAGCCAAGAGGGAGCAGGCGGAAAGAACACTGAAGCTTTCTTT,CASSQEGAGGKNTEAFF
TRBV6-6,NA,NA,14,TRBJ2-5,TGTGCCAGCAGTTACGGACAAATGCAAGAGACCCAGTACTTC,CASSYGQMQETQYF
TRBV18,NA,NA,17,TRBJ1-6,TGTGCCAGCTCACAGGTGGAGGGAAGCTCCTATAATTCACCCCTCCACTTT,CASSQVEGSSYNSPLHF
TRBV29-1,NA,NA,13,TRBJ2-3,TGCAGCGTTGACGGCGGTTCCACAGATACGCAGTATTTT,CSVDGGSTDTQYF
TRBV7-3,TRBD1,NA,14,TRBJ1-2,TGTGCCAGCAGCCCCGGGAACAGGGGCTATGGCTACACCTTC,CASSPGNRGYGYTF
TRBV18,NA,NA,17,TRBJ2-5,TGTGCCAGCTCACCAGGGACCAGTATCCCCAACCAAGAGACCCAGTACTTC,CASSPGTSIPNQETQYF
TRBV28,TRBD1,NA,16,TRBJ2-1,TGTGCCAGCAGTTTATTGACAGGGAAGGTAGGCGATGAGCAGTTCTTC,CASSLLTGKVGDEQFF
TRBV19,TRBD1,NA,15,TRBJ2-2,TGTGCCAGTAGTTTTCACAGGGGTGGCACCGGGGAGCTGTTTTTT,CASSFHRGGTGELFF
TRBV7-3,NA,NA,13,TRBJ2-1,TGTGCCAGCAGCTTAACGGCCAGGGATGAGCAGTTCTTC,CASSLTARDEQFF
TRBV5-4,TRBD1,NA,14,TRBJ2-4,TGTGCCAGCAGCAGTCAGGGGGTGGAGAACATTCAGTACTTC,CASSSQGVENIQYF
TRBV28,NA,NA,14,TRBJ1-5,TGTGCCAGCAGTGACCTCGATAGCAATCAGCCCCAGCATTTT,CASSDLDSNQPQHF
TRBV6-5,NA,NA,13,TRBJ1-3,TGTGCCAGCAGTTACCGCTCTGGAAACACCATATATTTT,CASSYRSGNTIYF
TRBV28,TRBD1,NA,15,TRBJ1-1,TGTGCCAGCAGTCTAGGACAGGGCGGTGGCACTGAAGCTTTCTTT,CASSLGQGGGTEAFF
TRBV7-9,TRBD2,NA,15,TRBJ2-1,TGTGCCAGCAGCCCGGGACTAGCGACCTACAATGAGCAGTTCTTC,CASSPGLATYNEQFF
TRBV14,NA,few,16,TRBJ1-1,TGTGCCAGCAGCCAAGGAAGGTCCGTGGTGAACACTGAAGCTTTCTTT,CASSQGRSVVNTEAFF
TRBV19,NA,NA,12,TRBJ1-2,TGTGCCAGTAGTGGGCAGAACTATGGCTACACCTTC,CASSGQNYGYTF
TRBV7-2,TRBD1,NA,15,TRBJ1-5,TGTGCCAGCAGCTCTACAGGGGTCAGCAATCAGCCCCAGCATTTT,CASSSTGVSNQPQHF
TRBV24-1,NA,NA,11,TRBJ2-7,TGTGCCACCAGTGATTTCTACGAGCAGTACTTC,CATSDFYEQYF
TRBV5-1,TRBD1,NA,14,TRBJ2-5,TGCGCCAGCAGCCGCTGGGACAGCCAAGAGACCCAGTACTTC,CASSRWDSQETQYF
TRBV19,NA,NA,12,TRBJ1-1,TGTGCCAGTAGTATGGGCCCTCGGGCGGCTTTCTTT,CASSMGPRAAFF
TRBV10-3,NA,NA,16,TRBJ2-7,TGTGCCATCAGTGACAATCGGGCAGGGAAATCCTACGAGCAGTACTTC,CAISDNRAGKSYEQYF
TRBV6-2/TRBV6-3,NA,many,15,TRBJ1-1,TGTGCCAGCACCCCAAGACAGAGCATGAACACTGAAGCTTTCTTT,CASTPRQSMNTEAFF
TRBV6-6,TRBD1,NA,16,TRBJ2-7,TGTGCCAGCACCATTCTCACAGGGGGCGCGTCCTACGAGCAGTACTTC,CASTILTGGASYEQYF
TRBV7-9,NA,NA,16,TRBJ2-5,TGTGCCAGCAGCTTGGATGGATCGGGTTCCCAAGAGACCCAGTACTTC,CASSLDGSGSQETQYF
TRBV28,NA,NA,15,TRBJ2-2,TGTGCCAGCGGGTCCATACCAGCAAGCACCGGGGAGCTGTTTTTT,CASGSIPASTGELFF
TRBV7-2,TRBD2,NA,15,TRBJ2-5,TGTGCCAGCAGTCCCTTAGCGGGAGGTTTGGAGACCCAGTACTTC,CASSPLAGGLETQYF
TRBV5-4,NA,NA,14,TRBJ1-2,TGTGCCAGCAGCATTCCGGGACAAAACTATGGCTACACCTTC,CASSIPGQNYGYTF